Included here is one TCR beta chain sequence, with context. No antigen is known for it. One base away there is no much larger clone; base qualities are not given. The data were taken from a study of T cells after yellow fever vaccination (dated 2019 in TCRdb). A note on the overall study: The SMART-Seq v4 Ultra Low Input RNA kit was used to prepare libraries from fractions with low cell numbers. To follow T-cell clones before and after both primary and booster YFV17D yellow fever vaccination, bulk TCR alpha and beta repertoires underwent longitudinal sequencing. Two healthy male donors made up the cohort, one aged 18 to 30 years and the other aged 30 to 39 years. Blood was drawn at multiple timepoints before and after primary and secondary immunization, with bulk PBMC replicates and cell subsets isolated. What the study reported, not specific to this receptor: A small share of clonotypes occurred in both CD4 and CD8 compartments, likely arising from convergent recombination. The secondary T-cell response was weaker than the primary response but faster, peaking on day 5 instead of day 15. Most clones expanded after primary vaccination (96% of CD4 and approximately 86% of CD8) were re-detected after the booster, suggesting that broad memory maintenance occurred. FACS-sorted repertoires could contain abundant contaminating clonotypes from the bulk population, so computational filtering was required. Because only a couple of donors were included in the study, the extent to which the findings can be generalized is limited.

The treatment or condition label of this sample denotes: live attenuated yellow fever vaccine strain. A standard Ficoll-Paque protocol was used to isolate PBMCs from peripheral blood. Dynabeads CD4 and CD8 positive selection kits were used to isolate CD4 and CD8 T-cell fractions. TriZol was used to extract RNA from bulk PBMCs, CD4 and CD8 fractions, and dextramer-positive and dextramer-negative fractions. The instrument given in TCRdb is Illumina NovaSeq 6000. Synthesis of TCR cDNA relied on 5'RACE template switching, a step that introduced a universal primer site along with unique molecular identifiers. cDNA synthesis was primed from both the TCR alpha and TCR beta constant segments. Two PCR steps were used to amplify libraries, with sample barcodes and sequencing adapters being added in the second step. Libraries were sequenced on Illumina HiSeq 2500 (2x100 bp) or NovaSeq (2x150 bp). The original methods were these. Reads were demultiplexed and collapsed into UMI consensus sequences with MIGEC, and V(D)J alignment was performed with MiXCR. Vaccine-responding clonotypes were identified with edgeR using replicate PBMC samples, with FDR below 0.01 and a log2 fold change above 5 up to day 15 being required. Each bulk clonotype was labeled CD4 or CD8 based on which sequenced repertoire, CD4 or CD8, contained the clonotype at higher abundance. TCRdb ran its own pipeline on the public reads, namely fastp trimming at Q25 and MiXCR clone calling, and kept in-frame beta chains. For every CDR3 protein sequence, its rows merge into one entry that carries the most common genes and DNA. The V and J calls come from TCRdb's annotation, not from the publication. Recorded for this sample are fewer than 400,000 distinct CDR3 sequences; approximately 11% of them occurred a single time. Over 3% of the sample goes to the ten largest clones.

The junction carries 18 bases between V and J, which are trimmed by 7 bases and 5 bases respectively. According to the germline V gene, CDR1 reads MDHEN and CDR2 reads SYDVKM. The CDR3 starts with the cysteine, ends with the phenylalanine, and has 15 residues. The sequence is cut down to CDR3 DNA, 45 bases in frame from base 1. Sequencing was performed on CD4+ T cells sorted from PBMCs, taken 45 days after the yellow fever booster vaccination. This TCR derives from a man aged 18 to 35 who received the YFV17D yellow fever vaccine. Recombination linked TRBV28 to TRBJ1-5; the D gene is unclear. The CDR3 reads as follows: CASTTRGIGHQPQHF. The DNA sequence reads TGTGCCAGCACCACCCGGGGTATTGGGCATCAGCCCCAGCATTTT. Extended through the reference TRBV28 and TRBJ1-5 proteins, this CDR3 yields the full variable domain: DVKVTQSSRYLVKRTGEKVFLECVQDMDHENMFWYRQDPGLGLRLIYFSYDVKMKEKGDIPEGYSVSREKKERFSLILESASTNQTSMYLCASTTRGIGHQPQHFGDGTRLSIL.